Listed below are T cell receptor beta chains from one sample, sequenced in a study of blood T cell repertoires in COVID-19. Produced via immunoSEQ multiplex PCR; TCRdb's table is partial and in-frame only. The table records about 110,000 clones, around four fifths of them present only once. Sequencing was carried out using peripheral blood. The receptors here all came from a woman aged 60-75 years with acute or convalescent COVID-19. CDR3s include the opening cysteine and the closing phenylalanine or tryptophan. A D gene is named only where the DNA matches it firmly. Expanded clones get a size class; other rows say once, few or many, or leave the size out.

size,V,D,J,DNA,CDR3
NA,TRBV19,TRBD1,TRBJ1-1,TGTGCCAGTAGTAGGGACAGAGGTGTCACTGAAGCTTTCTTT,CASSRDRGVTEAFF
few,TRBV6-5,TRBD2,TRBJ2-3,TGTGCCAGCCTCAGCGGGACGGTAACAGATACGCAGTATTTT,CASLSGTVTDTQYF
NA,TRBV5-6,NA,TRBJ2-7,TGTGCCAGCAGCTTGGAGACGGGCGGGTCCGAGCAGTACTTC,CASSLETGGSEQYF
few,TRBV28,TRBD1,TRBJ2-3,TGTGCCAGCAGTTTTCTAGGGGGCAGAGATACGCAGTATTTT,CASSFLGGRDTQYF
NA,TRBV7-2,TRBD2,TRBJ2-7,TGTGCCAGCAGCTTAAGGCGGGGGGGCCAGTATGAGCAGTACTTC,CASSLRRGGQYEQYF
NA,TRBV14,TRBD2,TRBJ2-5,TGTGCCAGCAGCCTGGGGACTAGCAGCCAAGAGACCCAGTACTTC,CASSLGTSSQETQYF
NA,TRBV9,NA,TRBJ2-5,TGTGCCAGCAGCGTATCCTTCCATAGCGGACAAGAGACCCAGTACTTC,CASSVSFHSGQETQYF
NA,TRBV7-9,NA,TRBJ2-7,TGTGCCAGCAGCTTAAGGCGGGGATCCTCCTACGAGCAGTACTTC,CASSLRRGSSYEQYF
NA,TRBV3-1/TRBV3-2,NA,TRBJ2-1,TGTGCCAGCAGCCAGCTGGGAGGTTACAATGAGCAGTTCTTC,CASSQLGGYNEQFF
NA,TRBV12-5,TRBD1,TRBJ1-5,TGTGCTAGTGGACCCGGACAGGGAGGTCAGCCCCAGCATTTT,CASGPGQGGQPQHF
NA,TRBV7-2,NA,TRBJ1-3,TGTGCCAGCAGCTTAGCGCCGGGGGGAAACACCATATATTTT,CASSLAPGGNTIYF
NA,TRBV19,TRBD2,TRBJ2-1,TGTGCCAGTAGTACCCTAGCGGGAAAAAGAGAGCAGTTCTTC,CASSTLAGKREQFF
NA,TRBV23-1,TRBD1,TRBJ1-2,TGCGCCAGCAGACTGCCTATATCAGGGGGTATCGGCTACACCTTC,CASRLPISGGIGYTF
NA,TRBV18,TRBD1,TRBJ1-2,TGTGCCAGCTCACGAGGATTACAGGGGTGGGACACCTTC,CASSRGLQGWDTF
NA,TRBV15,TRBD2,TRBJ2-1,TGTGCCACCAGCAGAGATAGCAGAAGACGGGAGGGGGGAAACGGTGAGCAGTTCTTC,CATSRDSRRREGGNGEQFF
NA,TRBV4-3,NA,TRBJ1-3,TGCGCCAGCAGCCAGGCTGCGCAGGGCTCTGGAAACACCATATATTTT,CASSQAAQGSGNTIYF
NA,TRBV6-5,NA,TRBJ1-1,TGTGCCAGCAGGGCAAGAGGGAACACTGAAGCTTTCTTT,CASRARGNTEAFF
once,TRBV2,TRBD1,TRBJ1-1,TGTGCCAGCAGCAAACAGGGGGCCACTGAAGCTTTCTTT,CASSKQGATEAFF
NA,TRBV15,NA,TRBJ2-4,TGTGCCACCAGCAGAGATCGAGGGAAAAACATTCAGTACTTC,CATSRDRGKNIQYF
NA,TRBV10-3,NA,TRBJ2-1,TGTGCCATCAGTGAGATCGGAGGGAGCTCCTACAATGAGCAGTTCTTC,CAISEIGGSSYNEQFF
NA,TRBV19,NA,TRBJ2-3,TGTGCCACCGGACTGACTAGCACAGATACGCAGTATTTT,CATGLTSTDTQYF
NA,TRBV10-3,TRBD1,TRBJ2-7,TGTGCCATCAGTGGCAGGGGGACCTACGAGCAGTACTTC,CAISGRGTYEQYF
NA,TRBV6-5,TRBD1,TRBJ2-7,TGTGCCAGCGATGCCTGGGACAGGGTAGCCGAGCAGTACTTC,CASDAWDRVAEQYF
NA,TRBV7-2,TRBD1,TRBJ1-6,TGTGCCAGCAGCCGTGACAGGGCCCAAAATTCACCCCTCCACTTT,CASSRDRAQNSPLHF
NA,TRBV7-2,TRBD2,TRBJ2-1,TGTGCCAGCAGCGAACCCCGGGACTACCAGTTCTTC,CASSEPRDYQFF
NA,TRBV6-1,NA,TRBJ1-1,TGTGCCAGCAGTGAAAGCCTGAACACTGAAGCTTTCTTT,CASSESLNTEAFF
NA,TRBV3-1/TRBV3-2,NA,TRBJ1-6,TGTGCCAGCAGCCCGAGGGAGGGTCAGAATTCACCCCTCCACTTT,CASSPREGQNSPLHF
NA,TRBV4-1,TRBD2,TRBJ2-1,TGCGCCAGCAGCAAGGGACTAGCGGGGCTATACAATGAGCAGTTCTTC,CASSKGLAGLYNEQFF
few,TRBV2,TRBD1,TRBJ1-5,TGTGCCAGCAGTGACGCGGGCAGGGGGAGCAATCAGCCCCAGCATTTT,CASSDAGRGSNQPQHF
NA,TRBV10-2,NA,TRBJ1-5,TGCGCCAGCAGTGATCAGGAGGGCGATCAGCCCCAGCATTTT,CASSDQEGDQPQHF
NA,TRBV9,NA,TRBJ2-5,TGTGCCAGCAGCGTAGAACTAGGACAAGAGACCCAGTACTTC,CASSVELGQETQYF
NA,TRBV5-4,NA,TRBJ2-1,TGTGCCAGCAGCTTGGTGGGGAGTGGTTCTGAGCAGTTCTTC,CASSLVGSGSEQFF
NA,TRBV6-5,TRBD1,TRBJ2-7,TGTGCCAGCAGTTACGGGACAGGCCTTTCCTACGAGCAGTACTTC,CASSYGTGLSYEQYF
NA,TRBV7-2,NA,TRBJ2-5,TGTGCCAGCAGCTTAGTTCAGGGTCGGACCCAGTACTTC,CASSLVQGRTQYF
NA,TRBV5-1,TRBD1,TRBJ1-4,TGCGCCAGCAGCTTGGCCGGTTCCCCAGGGGGTGAAAAACTGTTTTTT,CASSLAGSPGGEKLFF
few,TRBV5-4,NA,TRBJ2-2,TGTGCCAGCAGCCCGCCTAGAGCGCACACCGGGGAGCTGTTTTTT,CASSPPRAHTGELFF
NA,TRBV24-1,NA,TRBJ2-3,TGTGCCACCAGTGATAAACTCACGCAGTATTTT,CATSDKLTQYF
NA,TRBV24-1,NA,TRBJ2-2,TGTGCCACCAGTGAGGAGTTCGGGGAGCTGTTTTTT,CATSEEFGELFF
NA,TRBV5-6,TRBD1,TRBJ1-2,TGTGCCAGCAGCTGGGGACAGGGGAACTATGGCTACACCTTC,CASSWGQGNYGYTF
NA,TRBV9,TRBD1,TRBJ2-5,TGTGCCAGCAGCCCTACGGGGACAGGATTGTTGACCCAGTACTTC,CASSPTGTGLLTQYF
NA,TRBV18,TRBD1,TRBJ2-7,TGTGCCAGCTCACCACGGGACAGGCGTTTGGAGCAGTACTTC,CASSPRDRRLEQYF
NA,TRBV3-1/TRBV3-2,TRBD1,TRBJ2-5,TGTGCCAGCAGCTGGACAGGGGAAGAGACCCAGTACTTC,CASSWTGEETQYF
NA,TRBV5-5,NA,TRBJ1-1,TGTGCCAGCAGCAACACACGGGCTGAAGCTTTCTTT,CASSNTRAEAFF
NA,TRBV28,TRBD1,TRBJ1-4,TGTGCCAGCAGCCCGGGACAGGGGGAATATGAAAAACTGTTTTTT,CASSPGQGEYEKLFF
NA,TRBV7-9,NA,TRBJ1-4,TGTGCCAGCAGCTATGGAAACGGGGAAAAACTGTTTTTT,CASSYGNGEKLFF
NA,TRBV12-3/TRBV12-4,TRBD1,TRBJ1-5,TGTGCCAGCAGCTCCCGGACAGGGGAGATCCAGCATTTT,CASSSRTGEIQHF
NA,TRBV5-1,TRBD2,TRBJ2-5,TGCGCCAGCAGCGCGACTAGCGGGAGGGTAGAGACCCAGTACTTC,CASSATSGRVETQYF
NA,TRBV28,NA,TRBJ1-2,TGTGCCGAGTGGGGGGACGCCTATGGCTACACCTTC,CAEWGDAYGYTF
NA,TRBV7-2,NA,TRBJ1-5,TGTGCCAGCAGCTTAGTTCAGGGCAATCAGCCCCAGCATTTT,CASSLVQGNQPQHF
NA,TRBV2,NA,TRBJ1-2,TGTGCCAGCATGTTAGGACACGCTGGCTACACCTTC,CASMLGHAGYTF
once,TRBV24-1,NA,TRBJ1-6,TGTGCCACCAGTGATTTTAATAGGTGGGGCAGGGCCGATTCACCCCTCCACTTT,CATSDFNRWGRADSPLHF
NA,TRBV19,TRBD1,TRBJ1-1,TGTGCCAGCGGAAAAACCAGGGGGCGTGGGGCTGAAGCTTTCTTT,CASGKTRGRGAEAFF
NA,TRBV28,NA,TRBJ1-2,TGTGCCAGCAGCCTTATCCACTATGGCTACACCTTC,CASSLIHYGYTF